The following is a TCR beta chain sequence with its context. Its antigen remains unidentified. It was with random hexamers that about 0.45 to 1 ug RNA was reverse transcribed. Multiplex immunoSEQ PCR targeted 54 Vbeta and 13 Jbeta TCR beta segments. TCRdb redid the calling of the immunoSEQ multiplex PCR reads with MiXCR, one entry per CDR3 protein. The sample consists of about 130,000 distinct CDR3 sequences, roughly 94% of them appearing once. The data stem from a study of CD8 T cells in Susac syndrome. On the study more broadly: More than 5 sequenced Susac syndrome patients had clinically active disease, while eight or nine were in remission.

Study outcomes and limitations: Clonal expansion was present among Susac CD8+ cells. This expansion reached its peak in TEMRA cells and in active patients.

The study sequenced TCR beta in blood CD8+ and CD4+ T cells. Looked up from germline, CDR1 is LGHNT and CDR2 is FRNRAP. V lost 2 bases and J lost 2; bases outside the gene matches: 5. The CDR3 sequence is 16 residues long. This chain joins TRBV12-5 and TRBJ2-1, with 8 nucleotides matching TRBD2. The receptor comes from a human donor with Susac syndrome. The sample consisted of CD8+ T cells from PBMCs. The CDR3 nucleotides are TGTGCTAGTGGTTTGACAAGCGGGAGTACCTACAATGAGCAGTTCTTC. Protein product: CASGLTSGSTYNEQFF.